Following are 14 T cell receptor beta chains from one sample sequenced in a study of identical twins. TCRdb re-called the 5' RACE reads through MiXCR, storing one row per CDR3 protein. The table includes a few hundred thousand distinct CDR3 sequences, over 9.5% detected once. The sequenced sample was memory T cells sorted from blood. These receptors all come from a man over 45 in good health.

Only a few counts were recorded for this clonotype. This chain joins TRBV12-3 or TRBV12-4 and TRBJ2-1; unclear D gene. V was cut by 7 bases and J by 3 bases, with 13 bases left in between. The CDR3 spans 14 residues. The CDR3 DNA reads as TGTGCCAGCACCTCGGAGCAGTTCTACAATGAGCAGTTCTTC. Its translation: CASTSEQFYNEQFF.

This clonotype appeared many times. The chain combines TRBV20-1 with TRBJ2-1; D unclear. There are 9 residues in the CDR3. V was clipped by 3 bases and J by 11 bases, with 5 bases between them. Germline V gene data show CDR1 as DFQATT and CDR2 as SNEGSKA (reference sequence). CDR3 protein: CSASPKQFF. In DNA, the CDR3 is TGCAGTGCTAGCCCCAAGCAGTTCTTC.

In its sample, this clonotype was seen many times. V gene TRBV7-8 combines with J gene TRBJ2-7, with D unresolved. This CDR3 region has 14 residues. The V end lost 1 base, the J end lost 4 bases, and 11 bases lay between the germline ends. The germline CDR1 and CDR2 sequences are SGHVS and FQNEAQ. The CDR3 bases are TGTGCCAGCAGCTTAGGCCCAGAGTTATACGAGCAGTACTTC. It is translated as CASSLGPELYEQYF.

CDR3 residues: CASSPRTGRAGELFF. CDR3 bases: TGTGCCAGCTCACCACGGACAGGGAGGGCCGGGGAGCTGTTTTTT. The rearrangement joins TRBV18 to TRBJ2-2; tentative D call: TRBD1 (8 bases). CDR1 and CDR2 (germline): KGHSH, LQKENI. This CDR3 is 15 amino acids long. With 1 base removed from V and 6 bases from J, the gap between germline ends came to 12 bases.

This chain's CDR3 is CASSYRDGTETQYF. CDR3 sequence (DNA): TGTGCCAGCAGCTACCGGGACGGAACGGAGACCCAGTACTTC. The chain uses TRBV3-1 and TRBJ2-5, with D perhaps assigned TRBD1 or TRBD2 (5 bases each). The CDR3 totals 14 residues. V dropped 5 bases and J dropped 5 bases, with 15 bases sitting between them. Germline CDR1 LGHDT, CDR2 YNNKEL (reference sequence).

This clonotype was seen only a few times. This chain uses TRBV5-1 with TRBJ2-1; the match to TRBD1 covers 8 bases. There are 15 residues in the CDR3. Trimming cost V 4 bases and J 2 bases; bases outside gene matches: 5. The V gene's germline CDR1 is SGHRS and CDR2 YFSETQ. The CDR3 nucleotides read TGCGCCAGCAGCCAGGGGACAGGTCCCTACAATGAGCAGTTCTTC. Translating it yields CASSQGTGPYNEQFF. The entire variable domain, with the rest obtained from reference TRBV5-1 and TRBJ2-1, is as follows: KAGVTQTPRYLIKTRGQQVTLSCSPISGHRSVSWYQQTPGQGLQFLFEYFSETQRNKGNFPGRFSGRQFSNSRSEMNVSTLELGDSALYLCASSQGTGPYNEQFFGPGTRLTVL.

This clonotype was seen many times. The chain combines TRBV5-6 with TRBJ2-1, with D hard to call. Looked up from germline, CDR1 is SGHDT and CDR2 is YYEEEE. The CDR3 consists of 17 residues. Trimming took off 0 bases at V and 2 bases at J, with 15 bases between the two ends. In nucleotides, the CDR3 is TGTGCCAGCAGCTTGGAGGGTTTTAGGGCTACCTACAATGAGCAGTTCTTC. It codes for CASSLEGFRATYNEQFF.

This clonotype was recorded many times. This chain joins TRBV5-1 and TRBJ2-2, with a possible D match to TRBD2 (5 bases). Deletions cut 2 bases from V and 7 bases from J, with 9 bases between. The CDR3 is 13 amino acids. CDR1 is SGHRS and CDR2 is YFSETQ in the germline V gene. The CDR3 spells CASSFRGSGELFF. CDR3 DNA: TGCGCCAGCAGCTTCAGAGGGAGCGGGGAGCTGTTTTTT. Based on the CDR3 plus reference TRBV5-1 and TRBJ2-2, the full variable domain is KAGVTQTPRYLIKTRGQQVTLSCSPISGHRSVSWYQQTPGQGLQFLFEYFSETQRNKGNFPGRFSGRQFSNSRSEMNVSTLELGDSALYLCASSFRGSGELFFGEGSRLTVL.

This clonotype was seen ten or more times. The chain carries TRBV29-1 and TRBJ1-2; D is uncertain. Looked up from germline, CDR1 is SQVTM and CDR2 is ANQGSEA. CDR3 length: 15 amino acids. With 6 bases removed from V and 1 base from J, the gap between germline ends came to 18 bases. CDR3 nucleotides: TGCAGCGTCTCCCCGGGAACAGACTTTAACTATGGCTACACCTTC. Translating it yields CSVSPGTDFNYGYTF.

In this sample, this clonotype turned up a few times. This chain links TRBV5-1 with TRBJ1-1; D not resolved. In germline, CDR1 is SGHRS, CDR2 YFSETQ. CDR3 size: 15 residues. Trimming removed 1 base from V and 1 base from J, with 11 bases in between. Here the CDR3 DNA reads TGCGCCAGCAGCTTGACGGGGTCCGGGAACACTGAAGCTTTCTTT. Its protein is CASSLTGSGNTEAFF.

The chain recombines TRBV4-2 with TRBJ1-5; D not certain. Germline CDR1 reads LGHNA; CDR2 reads YNFKEQ. The CDR3 extends over 15 amino acids. Trimming took off 4 bases at V and 0 bases at J, with 10 bases between the two ends. CDR3 sequence (DNA): TGTGCCAGCAGCCCCCATTTCTCTAGCAATCAGCCCCAGCATTTT. As protein: CASSPHFSSNQPQHF.

This clonotype was counted a few times. V gene TRBV12-3 or TRBV12-4 combines with J gene TRBJ2-7; TRBD2 might be the D (5 bases). The length of the CDR3 is 11 residues. Trimming took off 6 bases at V and 7 bases at J, with 10 bases between the two ends. CDR3 protein: CASRSGGEQYF. CDR3 sequence (DNA): TGTGCCAGCAGATCCGGCGGGGAGCAGTACTTC.

This clonotype was counted ten times or more. The chain recombines TRBV3-1 with TRBJ1-2, with D perhaps matching TRBD1 (5 bases). With 4 bases removed from V and 2 bases from J, the gap between germline ends came to 8 bases. In germline, CDR1 is LGHDT, CDR2 YNNKEL (reference sequence). CDR3 size: 13 residues. The chain's CDR3 is CASSPAGNYGYTF. The CDR3 coding sequence is TGTGCCAGCAGCCCCGCAGGGAACTATGGCTACACCTTC.

A few counts support this clonotype. The DNA for the CDR3 is TGTGCCACCACAGGGGAGGCAGATACGCAGTATTTT. Amino acid sequence: CATTGEADTQYF. The chain has TRBV6-2 or TRBV6-3 and TRBJ2-3; D may be TRBD1 (7 bases). V was clipped by 10 bases and J by 4 bases, with 12 bases between them. Germline assignment: CDR1 MNHEY and CDR2 SVGEGT. This CDR3 is built from 12 residues.